This record covers a single TCR beta chain. No antigen is known for it. No qualities accompany the bases; no much larger clone lies one base away. The entry originates in a study of Graves' ophthalmopathy and Graves' hyperthyroidism (dated by TCRdb to between 2017 and 2018). General notes on the study: Peripheral blood was collected before any treatment was given, at the time of initial diagnosis. T-cell repertoires of thyroid tissue and blood were compared in six or seven hyperthyroidism patients. The study used TCR beta repertoire signatures to distinguish Graves' ophthalmopathy from Graves' hyperthyroidism and to predict progression to ophthalmopathy. The approximately 100 discovery patients were divided at random into training and test sets in a 7:3 ratio. An independent validation cohort was composed of approximately 18 hyperthyroidism patients and 15 to 17 patients who later progressed from hyperthyroidism to ophthalmopathy. After sampling, hyperthyroidism patients received methimazole starting at 30 mg daily, and ophthalmopathy patients received high-dose intravenous methylprednisolone. To explore V-J signatures distinguishing ophthalmopathy from hyperthyroidism, a discovery set of some 100 patients (roughly 42 ophthalmopathy, roughly 56 stable hyperthyroidism) was enrolled. In total, 120 to 150 blood samples were TCR-sequenced: approximately 42 ophthalmopathy, roughly 80 hyperthyroidism and some 17 hyperthyroidism-to-ophthalmopathy patients.

What the work shows at the level of the full study, not this receptor alone: Most expanded thyroid clonotypes with frequency above 0.001 were also detected in blood, suggesting blood repertoires may reflect the thyroid immune response. No statistical method was used to predetermine the sample size, and group allocation was not hidden from the investigators. In cross-validation, the 13-signature model distinguished ophthalmopathy from stable hyperthyroidism with 85% to 90% sensitivity and around 81% specificity, and in the test set the corresponding values were about 80% and 75%. In validation, the model predicted ophthalmopathy progression with more than 70% sensitivity and roughly 78% specificity; around twelve predicted patients were CT-confirmed with GO in a median of around 6 months.

Ophthalmopathy patients had moderately to severely active disease, Clinical Activity Score of at least 3, NOSPECS grade of at least 4, and disease duration under 3 months. Anyone with other autoimmune diseases, uncontrolled infections, pregnancy or lactation was excluded from the study. Clinical symptoms, serum thyroxine, TRAb, thyroid ultrasound and orbital computed tomography were used for diagnosis. Ficoll-Paque density gradient centrifugation was used to isolate PBMCs from around 9.1 ml of fresh peripheral blood. Total RNA was extracted with Trizol reagent and quality-checked on an Agilent 2100 Bioanalyzer. For repertoire sequencing, the TCR beta CDR3 regions were amplified from RNA transcripts. HTBI primers and the Qiagen OneStep RT-PCR kit were used in a first-round RT-PCR, which was followed by a second-round multiplex PCR, size selection and purification. The libraries underwent paired-end sequencing with 100 bp reads on an Illumina HiSeq2000. The study's own analysis went as follows. SOAPnuke was used for read processing, and reads with adapters, uncalled bases, a mean Phred below 15, or no exact constant-primer or identifier match were discarded. COPE v1.2.5 was used to merge the high-quality paired reads. Each unique nucleotide sequence was treated as a clonotype, and MiTCR v1.1 was used to align the clonotypes to the IMGT TRB V, D and J references. Only V-J combinations with frequency above 0.0001 were analysed, covering around 99% of repertoires. A TCR clonal expansion and chaos score per V-J combination was defined as the ratio of F50 clonal expansion to chaos observed in the TCRdist matrix. Welch's t-statistics and random forest were used to reduce features to about a dozen V-J combinations, which were fed into a naive Bayes classifier. The Morisita-Horn index was used to measure how similar the thyroid and blood repertoires were. TCRdb itself trimmed the public reads at Q25 with fastp, ran MiXCR and retained productive beta chains. Every entry covers one CDR3 protein and lists the most common genes and DNA from its rows. TCRdb, not the original authors, processed these V and J calls. The sample profile shows 170,000 or so distinct CDR3 sequences; over 35% of them were found once. The ten top clones hold less than 6% of the sample.

The CDR3 spans 16 residues, from the cysteine through the phenylalanine. Kept here is only the CDR3 DNA, which spans 48 bases and is read in frame from base 1. The germline V gene supplies CDR1 SGHVS and CDR2 FQNEAQ. The V end loses 1 base and the J end loses 3 bases, and a stretch of 15 bases separates them. The chain uses TRBV7-8 and TRBJ1-2; tentative D gene TRBD1, with 6 bases matching. Sequencing was done on a sample of peripheral blood. This TCR derives from a woman aged 40 to 50 with Graves' ophthalmopathy. Donor details come from another sample of the same person, matched by shared clones. The DNA reads TGTGCCAGCAGCTTAGAGAAATACCAGGGGCACTATGGCTACACCTTC. Translated, it reads CASSLEKYQGHYGYTF.